The present T cell receptor (beta chain) was sequenced within a study of OX40 agonist ivuxolimab in advanced cancers. Study-wide points: Partial responders at 0.1-3.0 mg/kg had among the lowest clonal expansion.

This clone was seen a handful of times. Its target is unknown. Using immunoSEQ multiplex PCR, the repertoire was profiled, and TCRdb retains in-frame clones only, with some absent. Among 30,000 to 45,000 clones listed, roughly nine tenths were seen once. With 4 bases removed from V and 3 bases from J, the gap between germline ends came to 23 bases. In germline, CDR1 is SGHNT, CDR2 YYREEE (reference sequence). This CDR3 region has 18 residues. The sample here was CD4+ or CD8+ T cells sorted from blood, taken in a trial of the OX40 agonist ivuxolimab. The origin of this receptor is an adult with an advanced solid tumor such as melanoma, head and neck, liver or kidney cancer. The chain links TRBV5-4 to TRBJ2-1; no reliable D call. CDR3: CASSPRLVSPRVYNEQFF. DNA of the CDR3: TGTGCCAGCAGCCCCCGCTTAGTTTCTCCTCGCGTCTACAATGAGCAGTTCTTC.